A single sample gave rise to the 9 T cell receptor beta chains below, sequenced in a study of control samples from healthy donors and cancer patients. Sequenced by immunoSEQ multiplex PCR; TCRdb stores in-frame clones only, minus some. Of more than 95,000 clones listed, 85% to 90% are singletons. The source material was PBMCs. These receptors originate from a man aged 60-69 years with lung cancer.

The CDR3 spells CASSLVQLPTGELFF. CDR3 nucleotides: TGTGCCAGCAGCTTAGTTCAGCTGCCGACCGGGGAGCTGTTTTTT. The chain employs TRBV7-6 and TRBJ2-2; D not resolved. The germline V and J ends were trimmed by 1 base and 5 bases, with 11 bases remaining between them. CDR1 and CDR2 (germline): SGHVS, FNYEAQ. This CDR3 is built from 15 residues.

The chain uses TRBV7-9 and TRBJ1-4; tentatively, D is TRBD1 (5 bases). This CDR3 spans 16 amino acids. V lost 2 bases and J lost 2, with 12 bases in between. Per the germline V gene, CDR1 is SEHNR and CDR2 is FQNEAQ (reference sequence). CDR3 nucleotides: TGTGCCAGCAGCTTACGGGGGGTTAATACTAATGAAAAACTGTTTTTT. Translated, it gives CASSLRGVNTNEKLFF. The entire variable domain, with the rest obtained from reference TRBV7-9 and TRBJ1-4, is as follows: DTGVSQNPRHKITKRGQNVTFRCDPISEHNRLYWYRQTLGQGPEFLTYFQNEAQLEKSRLLSDRFSAERPKGSFSTLEIQRTEQGDSAMYLCASSLRGVNTNEKLFFGSGTQLSVL.

The CDR3 DNA sequence: TGTGCCAGCAGCCAAGAGACCCAGTACTTC. Translated: CASSQETQYF. This rearrangement joins TRBV7-9 to TRBJ2-5; D unclear. The CDR3 sequence is 10 residues long. Trimming took 5 bases from V and 2 from J, leaving 0 bases between them. CDR1 and CDR2 from the germline V gene are SEHNR and FQNEAQ (reference sequence).

The chain uses TRBV9 and TRBJ2-3; no reliable D call. CDR3 length: 13 amino acids. Trimming took 2 bases from V and 5 from J, leaving 9 bases between them. Germline V CDR1 and CDR2: SGDLS, YYNGEE. CDR3 loop: CASSVYDIDTQYF. The CDR3 region has the DNA TGTGCCAGCAGCGTTTATGATATAGATACGCAGTATTTT.

The gene calls are TRBV5-5 and TRBJ1-5; no reliable D call. Trimming took 4 bases from V and 0 from J, leaving 11 bases between them. This CDR3 has 15 amino acids. Germline V CDR1 and CDR2: SGHKS, YYEKEE (reference sequence). The CDR3 DNA sequence: TGTGCCAGCAGCAACACGATTAATAGCAATCAGCCCCAGCATTTT. Translating gives CASSNTINSNQPQHF.

This clone was found a few times. CDR3 nucleotides: TGTGCCAGCAGGACACCGGGACAGGCGCTCGAGCAGTACTTC. It is translated as CASRTPGQALEQYF. The rearrangement joins TRBV6-5 to TRBJ2-7; 8 bases are a match to TRBD1. Germline V gene lookup returns CDR1 MNHEY and CDR2 SVGAGI. This CDR3 is built from 14 residues. V shed 6 bases and J 6 bases; nucleotides not matched to a gene: 10.

V gene TRBV7-8 combines with J gene TRBJ2-1; D not resolved. Trimming took off 1 base at V and 3 bases at J, with 13 bases between the two ends. Germline assignment: CDR1 SGHVS and CDR2 FQNEAQ. There are 16 residues in the CDR3. CDR3 coding DNA: TGTGCCAGCAGCTTAGTCCACACAACCCACTACAATGAGCAGTTCTTC. Its translation is CASSLVHTTHYNEQFF. Full variable domain (rest looked up from reference TRBV7-8 and TRBJ2-1): GAGVSQSPRYKVAKRGQDVALRCDPISGHVSLFWYQQALGQGPEFLTYFQNEAQLDKSGLPSDRFFAERPEGSVSTLKIQRTQQEDSAVYLCASSLVHTTHYNEQFFGPGTRLTVL.

The gene calls are TRBV4-2 and TRBJ2-1, with D perhaps matching TRBD1 or TRBD2 (5 bases each). The ends were cut back, 0 bases at V and 10 bases at J, with 13 bases in the middle. The CDR3 is 14 residues long. Per the germline V gene, CDR1 is LGHNA and CDR2 is YNFKEQ. Here the CDR3 reads CASSQDLGGREQFF. The DNA of the CDR3 is TGTGCCAGCAGCCAAGATCTTGGGGGTCGGGAGCAGTTCTTC.

In its sample, this clone was seen a few times. This chain connects TRBV21-1 to TRBJ2-7; TRBD2 is taken as the D call from the table, unchecked against the DNA. TRBV21-1 is recorded as a pseudogene. This CDR3 is 16 amino acids long. CDR3 DNA sequence: TGTGCCAGCAGCAATAGATTAACCGAAATCTCCTACGAGCAGTACGTC. It yields the protein CASSNRLTEISYEQYV.